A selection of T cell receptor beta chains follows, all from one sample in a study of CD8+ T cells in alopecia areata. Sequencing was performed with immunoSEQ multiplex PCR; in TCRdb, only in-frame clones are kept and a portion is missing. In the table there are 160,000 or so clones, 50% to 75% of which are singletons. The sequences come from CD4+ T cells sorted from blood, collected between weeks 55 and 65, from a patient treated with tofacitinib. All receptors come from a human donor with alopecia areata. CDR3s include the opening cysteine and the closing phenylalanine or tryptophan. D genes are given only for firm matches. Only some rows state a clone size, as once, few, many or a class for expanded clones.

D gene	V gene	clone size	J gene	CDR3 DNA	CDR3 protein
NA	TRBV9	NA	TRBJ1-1	TGTGCCAGCAGCCCAAGGATGTGGGACACTGAAGCTTTCTTT	CASSPRMWDTEAFF
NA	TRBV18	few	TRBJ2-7	TGTGCCAGCTCACCTGGGACTGGCTCCTACGAGCAGTACTTC	CASSPGTGSYEQYF
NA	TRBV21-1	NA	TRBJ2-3	TGTGCCAGCTCCTTTCTGGGCACAGATACGCAGTATTTT	CASSFLGTDTQYF
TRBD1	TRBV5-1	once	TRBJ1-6	TGCGCCAGCAGCTTGGACAGGGGGACTATTAATTCACCCCTCCACTTT	CASSLDRGTINSPLHF
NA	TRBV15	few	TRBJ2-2	TGTGCCACCAGCAGAGATATGATCGGGGAGCTGTTTTTT	CATSRDMIGELFF
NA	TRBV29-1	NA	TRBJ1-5	TGCAGCGTTGGGAATAACCGTAATCAGCCCCAGCATTTT	CSVGNNRNQPQHF
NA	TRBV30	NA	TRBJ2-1	TGTGCCTGGAGGATGCCCGGGGCCCCGCAGTTCTTC	CAWRMPGAPQFF
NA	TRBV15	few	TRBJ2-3	TGTGCCACCGAGGACCCAGACACAGATACGCAGTATTTT	CATEDPDTDTQYF
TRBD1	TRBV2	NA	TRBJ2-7	TGTGCCAGCGTCCGGGACAGAACATCTAACTACGAGCAGTACTTC	CASVRDRTSNYEQYF
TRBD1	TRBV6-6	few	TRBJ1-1	TGTGCCAGCAGTACGGGACAGCCGAACACTGAAGCTTTCTTT	CASSTGQPNTEAFF
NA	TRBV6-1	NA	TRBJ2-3	TGTGCCACCCACGGCTCCATAGATACGCAGTATTTT	CATHGSIDTQYF
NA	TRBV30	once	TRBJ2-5	TGTGCCTGGAGTGAAACCAGGGGTCAAGAGACCCAGTACTTC	CAWSETRGQETQYF
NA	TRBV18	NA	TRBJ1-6	TGTGCCAGCTCACCCAGTCCCCCCACAGTAAATTCACCCCTCCACTTT	CASSPSPPTVNSPLHF
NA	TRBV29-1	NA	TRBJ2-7	TGCAGCGTTGATGGGGGCTCAGTGTACGAGCAGTACTTC	CSVDGGSVYEQYF
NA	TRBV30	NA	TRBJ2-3	TGTGCCTGGAGTTCTCAGACAGGAGCAGATACGCAGTATTTT	CAWSSQTGADTQYF
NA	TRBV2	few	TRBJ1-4	TGTGCCAGCAGGGGAGATGAGCGAAAACTGTTTTTT	CASRGDERKLFF
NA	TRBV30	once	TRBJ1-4	TGTGCCTGGAGTGTACCCCTACCCGCAGGTCGGGTAGTTCTCGTGTTTTTT	CAWSVPLPAGRVVLVFF
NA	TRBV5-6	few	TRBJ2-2	TGTGCCAGCAGCCGCTGGTCGGGGGGGGAGCTGTTTTTT	CASSRWSGGELFF
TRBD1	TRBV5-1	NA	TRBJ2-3	TGCGCCAGCAGCTTATCTTCCGGGACAGGGTCAGATACGCAGTATTTT	CASSLSSGTGSDTQYF
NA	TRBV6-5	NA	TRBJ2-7	TGTGCCAGCAGTTACGCCAGGGTGGGTACCTACGAGCAGTACTTC	CASSYARVGTYEQYF
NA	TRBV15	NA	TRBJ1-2	TGTGCCACCAGCAGAAGGGGAAACTATGGCTACACCTTC	CATSRRGNYGYTF
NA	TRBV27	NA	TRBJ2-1	TGTGCCAGCAGTTTATCCTGGATCACCTACAATGAGCAGTTCTTC	CASSLSWITYNEQFF
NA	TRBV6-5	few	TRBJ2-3	TGTGCCAGCAGGCAACAGGGCACAGATACGCAGTATTTT	CASRQQGTDTQYF
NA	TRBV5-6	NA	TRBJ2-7	TGTGCCAGCAGCTTAATGGGGCAGGGCTACGAGCAGTACTTC	CASSLMGQGYEQYF
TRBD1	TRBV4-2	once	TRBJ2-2	TGTGCCAGCAGCCAGGATCCGGGACAGGTGACCGGGGAGCTGTTTTTT	CASSQDPGQVTGELFF
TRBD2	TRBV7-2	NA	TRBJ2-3	TGTGCCAGCAGCCGGGGAGGGTTTGGGGCTCCCACAGATACGCAGTATTTT	CASSRGGFGAPTDTQYF
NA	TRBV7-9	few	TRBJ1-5	TGTGCCAGCAGCGGGGACGTTGGCAATCAGCCCCAGCATTTT	CASSGDVGNQPQHF
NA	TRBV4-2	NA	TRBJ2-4	TGTGCCAGCAGCCAAGAAGGGGCCAAAAACATTCAGTACTTC	CASSQEGAKNIQYF
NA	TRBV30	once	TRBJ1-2	TGTGCCTGGAGTGATGTGGGTGGCGGCTACACCTTC	CAWSDVGGGYTF
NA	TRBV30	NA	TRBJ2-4	TGTGCCTGGAGCTGGGGAAATGGGAACAAAAACATTCAGTACTTC	CAWSWGNGNKNIQYF
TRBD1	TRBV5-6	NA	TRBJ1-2	TGTGCCAGCAGCCCCTTCGACAGGGAAGTGTTTGTACGGAATGGCTACACCTTC	CASSPFDREVFVRNGYTF
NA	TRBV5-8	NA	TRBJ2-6	TGTGCCAGCAGCTTCGGGAGATCCGGCCTCGGCTACTCTGGGGCCAACGTCCTGACTTTC	CASSFGRSGLGYSGANVLTF
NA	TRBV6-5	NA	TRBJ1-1	TGTGCCAGCAGCCCGCTCTCGCGGGGGATCACTGAAGCTTTCTTT	CASSPLSRGITEAFF
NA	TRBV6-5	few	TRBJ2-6	TGTGCCAGCAGTTACTCGGTACAGCCTGGGGCCAACGTCCTGACTTTC	CASSYSVQPGANVLTF
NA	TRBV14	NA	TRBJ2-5	TGTGCCAGCAGCCAACCAATGACCCGGGCCGGGGAGACCCAGTACTTC	CASSQPMTRAGETQYF
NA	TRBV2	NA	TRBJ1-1	TGTGCCAGCAGGACAAGGGGTGAAGCTTTCTTT	CASRTRGEAFF
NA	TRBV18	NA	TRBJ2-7	TGTGCCAGCTCACCGAGGACAGACCTACGCGAGCAGTACTTC	CASSPRTDLREQYF
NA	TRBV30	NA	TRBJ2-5	TGTGCCTGGAGTCCCGGGCCCTCCGGGACCCAGTACTTC	CAWSPGPSGTQYF
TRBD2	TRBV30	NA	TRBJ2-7	TGTGCCTGGAGTCCGGGGGGCTACGAGCAGTACTTC	CAWSPGGYEQYF
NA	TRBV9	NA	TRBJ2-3	TGTGCCAGCAGCGTAGCACAGGGTGGGGGCACAGATACGCAGTATTTT	CASSVAQGGGTDTQYF
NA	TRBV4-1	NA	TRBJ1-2	TGCGCCAGCAGCCGCCAGGGTGTAGATAAGGATGGCTACACCTTC	CASSRQGVDKDGYTF
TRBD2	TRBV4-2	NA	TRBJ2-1	TGTGCCAGCAGCTACGAGCGGGGGAACAATGAGCAGTTCTTC	CASSYERGNNEQFF
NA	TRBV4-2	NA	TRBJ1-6	TGTGCCAGCAGCCAAGATGGACAACCTAATTCACCCCTCCACTTT	CASSQDGQPNSPLHF
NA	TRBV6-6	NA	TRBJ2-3	TGTGCCAGCAGTTACGTTAGGGGCCTTAACACAGATACGCAGTATTTT	CASSYVRGLNTDTQYF
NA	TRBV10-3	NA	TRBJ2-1	TGTGCCATCAGTGAGACAGGGAATAGTGAGCAGTTCTTC	CAISETGNSEQFF
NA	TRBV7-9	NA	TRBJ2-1	TGTGCCAGCAGCCGTAGTGTATATGAGCAGTTCTTC	CASSRSVYEQFF
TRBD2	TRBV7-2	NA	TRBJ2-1	TGTGCCAGCAGCTTAACGAGCGGGGGGCCGTACAATGAGCAGTTCTTC	CASSLTSGGPYNEQFF
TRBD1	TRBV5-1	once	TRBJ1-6	TGCGCCAGCAGCCAACAGGGGTTTGATTCACCCCTCCACTTT	CASSQQGFDSPLHF
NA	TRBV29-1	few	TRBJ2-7	TGCAGCGTTGAAGGCATAGGCGGCTACGAGCAGTACTTC	CSVEGIGGYEQYF
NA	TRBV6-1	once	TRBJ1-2	TGTGCCAGCAGTGAAGGGGCAGGGCCGTTGGGCTACACCTTC	CASSEGAGPLGYTF
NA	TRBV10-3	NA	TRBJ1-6	TGTGCCATCAGTGAGGGCCCCGGATCGGCTTCACCCCTCCACTTT	CAISEGPGSASPLHF
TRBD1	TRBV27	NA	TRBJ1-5	TGTGCCAGCAGTTGGACAGGGAATCAGCCCCAGCATTTT	CASSWTGNQPQHF
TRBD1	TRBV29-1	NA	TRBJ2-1	TGCAGCGTTGGGGTCGGGACAGGGGGCTACAATGAGCAGTTCTTC	CSVGVGTGGYNEQFF